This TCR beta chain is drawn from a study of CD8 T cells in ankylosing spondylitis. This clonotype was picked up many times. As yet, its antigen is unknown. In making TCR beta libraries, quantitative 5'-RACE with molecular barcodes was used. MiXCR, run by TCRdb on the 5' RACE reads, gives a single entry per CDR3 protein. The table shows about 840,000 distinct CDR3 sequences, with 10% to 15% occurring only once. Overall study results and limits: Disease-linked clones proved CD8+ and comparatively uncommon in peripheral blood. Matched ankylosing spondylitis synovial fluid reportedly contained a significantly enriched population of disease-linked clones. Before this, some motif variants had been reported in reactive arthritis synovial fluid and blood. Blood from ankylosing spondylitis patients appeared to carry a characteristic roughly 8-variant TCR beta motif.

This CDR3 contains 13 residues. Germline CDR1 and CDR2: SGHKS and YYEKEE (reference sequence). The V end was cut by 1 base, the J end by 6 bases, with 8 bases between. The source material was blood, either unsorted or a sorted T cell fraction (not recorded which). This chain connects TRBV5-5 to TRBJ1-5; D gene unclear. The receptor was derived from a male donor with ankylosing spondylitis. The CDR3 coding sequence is TGTGCCAGCAGCTTGTCAGGTTCTCAGCCCCAGCATTTT. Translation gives CASSLSGSQPQHF. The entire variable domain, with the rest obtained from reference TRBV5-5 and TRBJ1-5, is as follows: DAGVTQSPTHLIKTRGQQVTLRCSPISGHKSVSWYQQVLGQGPQFIFQYYEKEERGRGNFPDRFSARQFPNYSSELNVNALLLGDSALYLCASSLSGSQPQHFGDGTRLSIL.